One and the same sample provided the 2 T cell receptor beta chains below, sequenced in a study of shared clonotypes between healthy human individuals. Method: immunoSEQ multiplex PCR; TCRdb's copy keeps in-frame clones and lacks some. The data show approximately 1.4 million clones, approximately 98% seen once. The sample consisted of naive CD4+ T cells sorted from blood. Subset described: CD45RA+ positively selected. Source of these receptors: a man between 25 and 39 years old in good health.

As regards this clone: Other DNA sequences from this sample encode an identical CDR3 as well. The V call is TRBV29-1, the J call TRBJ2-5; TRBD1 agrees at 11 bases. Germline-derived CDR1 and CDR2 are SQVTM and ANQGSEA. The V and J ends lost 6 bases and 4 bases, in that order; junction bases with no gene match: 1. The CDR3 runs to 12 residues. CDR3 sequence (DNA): TGCAGCGTGGGACAGGGGGGAGAGACCCAGTACTTC. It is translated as CSVGQGGETQYF.

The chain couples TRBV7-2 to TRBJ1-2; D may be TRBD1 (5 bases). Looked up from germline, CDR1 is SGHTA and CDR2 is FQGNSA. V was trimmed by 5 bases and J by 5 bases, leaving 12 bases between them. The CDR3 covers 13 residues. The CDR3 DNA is TGTGCCAGCAGCCCGGGGGGGGTTTATGGCTACACCTTC. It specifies CASSPGGVYGYTF. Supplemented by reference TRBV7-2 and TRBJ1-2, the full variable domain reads GAGVSQSPSNKVTEKGKDVELRCDPISGHTALYWYRQSLGQGLEFLIYFQGNSAPDKSGLPSDRFSAERTGGSVSTLTIQRTQQEDSAVYLCASSPGGVYGYTFGSGTRLTVV.